Sequencing of this T cell receptor beta chain was carried out in a study of CD8+ T cells in alopecia areata. Findings of the study overall: Scalp sample data also include resident alphabeta T cells from normal skin. Sharing of TCRs across patients appeared less clear than in mice, possibly for HLA-related reasons.

After isolation, RNA underwent reverse transcription to generate cDNA as the sequencing template. Here immunoSEQ multiplex PCR was the method, and the copy in TCRdb shows in-frame clones only, minus some. Here the sample spans over 30,000 clones, about 74% being singletons. Obtained from alopecia areata patients were lesional scalp punch biopsies along with peripheral blood. PBMCs yielded sorted CD4+ and CD8+ T cells. As to this clone: Its matching antigen is unknown.

This CDR3 comprises 15 residues. Germline V lookup: CDR1 MNHEY, CDR2 SMNVEV (reference sequence). Trimming removed 4 bases at V and 0 bases at J, with 13 bases between. The receptor comes from a human donor with alopecia areata. This chain uses TRBV27 with TRBJ2-7, with D possibly matching TRBD2 (5 bases). Sequencing was performed on NKG2D-low CD8+ T cells sorted from blood. The CDR3: CASSSTDGLSYEQYF. The CDR3 bases are TGTGCCAGCAGTTCCACGGACGGACTCTCCTACGAGCAGTACTTC.